The T cell receptor beta chain described here comes from a study of CD8+ T cells in alopecia areata. About the research overall: Treated patients received oral tofacitinib, 5 to 10 mg twice daily.

Between the trimmed V and J ends, which lost 2 bases and 0 bases, there was a span of 15 bases. Germline V gene lookup returns CDR1 SGHRS and CDR2 YFSETQ. The CDR3 covers 17 residues. Treatment given: oral pan-JAK inhibitor, 5-10 mg twice daily. Sorted populations comprised CD4+ and CD8+ T cells obtained from PBMCs. Sequencing templates came from extracted RNA that was reverse transcribed into cDNA. Using immunoSEQ multiplex PCR, the repertoire was profiled, and TCRdb retains in-frame clones only, with some absent. The profile covers 200,000 to 250,000 clones, with under 60% appearing a single time and 1.6% taken by the ten largest.

The chain employs TRBV5-1 and TRBJ2-1; maybe TRBD2 (5 bases). The sample consisted of CD4+ T cells sorted from blood, taken at week 4, from a patient treated with tofacitinib. The receptor was isolated from a human donor with alopecia areata. The CDR3 is CASSFSGSGFSYNEQFF. The CDR3 nucleotides read TGCGCCAGCAGCTTTTCCGGTTCGGGGTTCTCCTACAATGAGCAGTTCTTC.